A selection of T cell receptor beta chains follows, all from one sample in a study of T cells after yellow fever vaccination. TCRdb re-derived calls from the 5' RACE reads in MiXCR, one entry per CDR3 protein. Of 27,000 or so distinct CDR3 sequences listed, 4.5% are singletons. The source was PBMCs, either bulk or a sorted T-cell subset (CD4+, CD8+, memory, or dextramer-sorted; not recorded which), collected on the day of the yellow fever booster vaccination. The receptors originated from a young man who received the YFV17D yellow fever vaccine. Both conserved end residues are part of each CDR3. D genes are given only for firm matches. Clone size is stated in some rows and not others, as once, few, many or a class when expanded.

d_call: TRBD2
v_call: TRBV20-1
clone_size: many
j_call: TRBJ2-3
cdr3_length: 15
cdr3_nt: TGCAGTGCTCCTGGGCGGGGGTTTAGCACAGATACGCAGTATTTT
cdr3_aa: CSAPGRGFSTDTQYF

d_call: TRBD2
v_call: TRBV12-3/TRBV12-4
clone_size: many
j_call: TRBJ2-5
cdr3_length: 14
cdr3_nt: TGTGCCAGCAGTTTAGCGGGACTAGATAATACCCAGTACTTC
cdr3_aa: CASSLAGLDNTQYF

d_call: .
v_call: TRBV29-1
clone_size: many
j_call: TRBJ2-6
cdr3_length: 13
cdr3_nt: TGCAGCGGATACCGCGCTGGGGCCAACGTCCTGACTTTC
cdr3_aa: CSGYRAGANVLTF

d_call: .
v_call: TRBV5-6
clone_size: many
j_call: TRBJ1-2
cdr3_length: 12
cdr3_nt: TGTGCCAGTTACAGGGCCAACTATGGCTACACCTTC
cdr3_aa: CASYRANYGYTF

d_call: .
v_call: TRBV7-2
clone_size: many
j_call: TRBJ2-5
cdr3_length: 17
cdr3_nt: TGTGCCAGCAGCTTAGCTCAATCGGGGGGCGCGGGAGAGACCCAGTACTTC
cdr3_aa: CASSLAQSGGAGETQYF

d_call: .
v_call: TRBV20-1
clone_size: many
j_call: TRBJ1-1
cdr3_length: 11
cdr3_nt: TGCAGTGCTATAACAACAGGAGAAGCTTTCTTT
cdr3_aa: CSAITTGEAFF

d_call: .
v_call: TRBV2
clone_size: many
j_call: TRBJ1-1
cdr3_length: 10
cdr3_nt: TGTGCGAGTGGTGGCGCTGAAGCTTTCTTT
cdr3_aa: CASGGAEAFF

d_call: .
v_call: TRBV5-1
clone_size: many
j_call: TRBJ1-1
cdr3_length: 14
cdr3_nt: TGCGCCAGCAGCTTGATCCCGGGGGACACTGAAGCTTTCTTT
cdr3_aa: CASSLIPGDTEAFF

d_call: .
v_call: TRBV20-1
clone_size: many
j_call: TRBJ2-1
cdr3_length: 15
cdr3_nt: TGCAGTGCTCCTCCTTCCCCGGGACTCGTAAATGAGCAGTTCTTC
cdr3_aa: CSAPPSPGLVNEQFF

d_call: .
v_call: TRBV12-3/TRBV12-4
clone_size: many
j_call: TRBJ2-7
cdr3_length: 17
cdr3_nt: TGTGCCAGCAGTCCGCCTTTGCCCCGACAGTTGCCCTACGAGCAGTACTTC
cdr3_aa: CASSPPLPRQLPYEQYF

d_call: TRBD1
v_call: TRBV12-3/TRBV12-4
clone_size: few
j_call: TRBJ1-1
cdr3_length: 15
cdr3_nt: TGTGCCAGCAGTTTGGGACAGGGGGCCGGCACTGAAGCTTTCTTT
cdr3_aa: CASSLGQGAGTEAFF

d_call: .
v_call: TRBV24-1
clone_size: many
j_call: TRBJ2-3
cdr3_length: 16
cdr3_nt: TGTGCCACCAGTACGACTGAGGGGGGGTTGGTAGATACGCAGTATTTT
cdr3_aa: CATSTTEGGLVDTQYF

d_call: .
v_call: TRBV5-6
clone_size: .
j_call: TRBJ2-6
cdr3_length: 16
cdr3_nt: TGTGCCAGCAGCTTAGGAGTGAGCTCTGGGGCCAACGTCCTGACTTTC
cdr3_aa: CASSLGVSSGANVLTF

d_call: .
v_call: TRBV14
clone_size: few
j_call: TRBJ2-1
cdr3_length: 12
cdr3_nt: TGTGCCAGCAGCCAGGATTACAGGGAACGGTTCTTC
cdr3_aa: CASSQDYRERFF

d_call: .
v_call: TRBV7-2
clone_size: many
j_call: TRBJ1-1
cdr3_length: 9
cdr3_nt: TGTGCCATTACGGGTGAAGCTTTCTTT
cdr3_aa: CAITGEAFF

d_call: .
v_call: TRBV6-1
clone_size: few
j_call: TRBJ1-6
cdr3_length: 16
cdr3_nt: TGTGCCAGCAGTGAAAGCGCGGGGGGTTCTGGTTCACCCCTCCACTTT
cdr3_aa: CASSESAGGSGSPLHF

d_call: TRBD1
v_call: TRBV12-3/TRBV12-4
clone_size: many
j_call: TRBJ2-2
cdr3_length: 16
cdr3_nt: TGTGCCAGCAGTCCTCGGACAGGGAGAGTCACCGGGGAGCTGTTTTTT
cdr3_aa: CASSPRTGRVTGELFF

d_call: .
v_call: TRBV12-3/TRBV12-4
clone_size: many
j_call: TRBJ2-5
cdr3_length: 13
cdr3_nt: TGTGCCAGCAAAAAAGACAGCCAAGAGACCCAGTACTTC
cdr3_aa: CASKKDSQETQYF

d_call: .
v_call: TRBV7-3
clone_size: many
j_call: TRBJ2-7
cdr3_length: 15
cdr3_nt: TGTGCCAGCAGTCCGGACCCTCAGAGCTCCTACGAGCAGTACTTC
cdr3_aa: CASSPDPQSSYEQYF

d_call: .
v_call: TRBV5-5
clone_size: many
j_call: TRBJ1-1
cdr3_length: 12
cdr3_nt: TGTGCCAGCAGCTTTGAGGACACTGAAGCTTTCTTT
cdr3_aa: CASSFEDTEAFF

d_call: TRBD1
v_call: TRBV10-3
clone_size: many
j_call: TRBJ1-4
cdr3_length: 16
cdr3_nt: TGTGCCATCAGCACCCGACCGGGACAGGGGATAGAAAAACTGTTTTTT
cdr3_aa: CAISTRPGQGIEKLFF

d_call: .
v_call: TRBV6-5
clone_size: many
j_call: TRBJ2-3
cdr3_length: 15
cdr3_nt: TGTGCCAGCAGTTACTCACAGGGATCAGGAGATACGCAGTATTTT
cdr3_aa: CASSYSQGSGDTQYF

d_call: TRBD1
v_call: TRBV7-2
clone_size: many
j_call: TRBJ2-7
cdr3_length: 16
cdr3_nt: TGTGCCAGCAGCCTCCGGACAGGGGCGGAATCCTACGAGCAGTACTTC
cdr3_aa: CASSLRTGAESYEQYF

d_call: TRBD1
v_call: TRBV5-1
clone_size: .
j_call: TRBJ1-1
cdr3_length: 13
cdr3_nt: TGCGCCAGCAGCTTGGGGGACAGGGGGTCAGCTTTCTTT
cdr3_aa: CASSLGDRGSAFF

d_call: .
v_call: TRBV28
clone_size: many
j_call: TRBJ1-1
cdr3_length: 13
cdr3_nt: TGTGCCAGCAGTGGGACGGCGGGGGTGGGGGCTTTCTTT
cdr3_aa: CASSGTAGVGAFF

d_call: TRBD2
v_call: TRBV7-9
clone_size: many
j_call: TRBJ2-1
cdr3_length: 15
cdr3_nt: TGTGCCAGCGCCCGAACCAGGACTAGGAACAATGAGCAGTTCTTC
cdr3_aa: CASARTRTRNNEQFF

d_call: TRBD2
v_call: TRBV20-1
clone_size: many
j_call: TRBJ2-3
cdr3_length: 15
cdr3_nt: TGCAGTGCTAGGTATCTAGCGGCTGGCACAGATACGCAGTATTTT
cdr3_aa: CSARYLAAGTDTQYF

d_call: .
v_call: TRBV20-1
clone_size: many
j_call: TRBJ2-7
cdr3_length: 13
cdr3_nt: TGCAGTGCTAGAGATCGGGCAACCTACGAGCAGTACTTC
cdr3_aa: CSARDRATYEQYF

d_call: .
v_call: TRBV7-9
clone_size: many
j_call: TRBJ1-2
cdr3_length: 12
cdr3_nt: TGTGCCAGCAGCGAACAAGTTTATGGCTACACCTTC
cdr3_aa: CASSEQVYGYTF

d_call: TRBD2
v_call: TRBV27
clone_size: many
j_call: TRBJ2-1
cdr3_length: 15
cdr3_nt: TGCACCAGCAGTCCAAGGACTAGCGGCGACAATGAGCAGTTCTTC
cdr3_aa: CTSSPRTSGDNEQFF

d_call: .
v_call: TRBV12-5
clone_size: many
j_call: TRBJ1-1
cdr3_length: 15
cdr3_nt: TGTGCTAGTGGTTTGGCCCGGGGGGAAGACACTGAAGCTTTCTTT
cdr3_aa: CASGLARGEDTEAFF

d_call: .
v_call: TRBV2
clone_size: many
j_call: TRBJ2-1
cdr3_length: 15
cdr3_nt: TGTGCCAGCGTCCCAGGAAGGGGCCCCTACAATGAGCAGTTCTTC
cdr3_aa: CASVPGRGPYNEQFF

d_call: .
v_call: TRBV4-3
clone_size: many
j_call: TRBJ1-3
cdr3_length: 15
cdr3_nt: TGCGCCAGCAGCCAAGGGGAGGCCTCTGGAAACACCATATATTTT
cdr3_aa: CASSQGEASGNTIYF

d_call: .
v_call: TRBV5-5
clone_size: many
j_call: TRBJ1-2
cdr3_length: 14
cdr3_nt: TGTGCCAGCAGCTCGGAACAGGGATGGCGGGGCTACACCTTC
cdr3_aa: CASSSEQGWRGYTF

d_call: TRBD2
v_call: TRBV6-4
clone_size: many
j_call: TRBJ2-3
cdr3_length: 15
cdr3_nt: TGTGCCAGCAGTGACGGTGCGGGGGGGCAAGATACGCAGTATTTT
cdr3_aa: CASSDGAGGQDTQYF

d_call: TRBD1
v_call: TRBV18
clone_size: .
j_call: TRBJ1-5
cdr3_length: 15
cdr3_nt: TGTGCCAGCTCAGCAAAGACAGGGGTAGGGCAGCCCCAGCATTTT
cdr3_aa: CASSAKTGVGQPQHF

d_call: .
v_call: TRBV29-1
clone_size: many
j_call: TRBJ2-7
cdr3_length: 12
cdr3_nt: TGCAGCGGACAACAGGGAAACGACGAGCAGTACTTC
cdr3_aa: CSGQQGNDEQYF

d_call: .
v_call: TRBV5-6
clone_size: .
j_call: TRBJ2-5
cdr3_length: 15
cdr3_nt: TGTGCCAGCAGCCCTGAGTCCCGGGACATTGGGACCCAGTACTTC
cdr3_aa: CASSPESRDIGTQYF

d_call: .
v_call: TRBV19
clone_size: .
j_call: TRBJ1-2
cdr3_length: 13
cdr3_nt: TGTGCCAGTAGTATAGACCAGGGTACTGGCTACACCTTC
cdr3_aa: CASSIDQGTGYTF

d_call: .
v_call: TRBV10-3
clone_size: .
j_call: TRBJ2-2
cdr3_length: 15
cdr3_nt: TGTGCCATCAGTGCGACTAGTTTCCCCCCCGGGGAGCTGTTTTTT
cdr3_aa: CAISATSFPPGELFF

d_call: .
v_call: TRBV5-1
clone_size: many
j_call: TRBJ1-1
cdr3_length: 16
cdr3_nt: TGCGCCAGCAGCTTGGCTTTGGGCAGGGGTTACACTGAAGCTTTCTTT
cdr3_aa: CASSLALGRGYTEAFF

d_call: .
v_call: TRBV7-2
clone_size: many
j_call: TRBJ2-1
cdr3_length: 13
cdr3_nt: TGTGCCAGCAGCACAAACAGGGTTGGGGAGCAGTTCTTC
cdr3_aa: CASSTNRVGEQFF

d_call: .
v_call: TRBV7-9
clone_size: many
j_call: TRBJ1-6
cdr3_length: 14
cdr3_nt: TGTGCCAGCAGCTTAAGGGCAGGCAATTCACCCCTCCACTTT
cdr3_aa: CASSLRAGNSPLHF

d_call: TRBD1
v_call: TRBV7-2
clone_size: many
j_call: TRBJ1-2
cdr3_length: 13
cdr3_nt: TGTGCCGCTTCCCAGGGGGTATCCTATGGCTACACCTTC
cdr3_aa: CAASQGVSYGYTF

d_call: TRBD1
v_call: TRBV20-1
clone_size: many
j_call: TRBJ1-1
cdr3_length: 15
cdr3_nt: TGCAGTGCTAGCGCGTCCGACAGGGCTGACACTGAAGCTTTCTTT
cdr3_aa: CSASASDRADTEAFF

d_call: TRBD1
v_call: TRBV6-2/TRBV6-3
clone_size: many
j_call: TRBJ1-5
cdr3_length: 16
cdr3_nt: TGTGCCAGCACGCCTCAAACAGGGGTTCTCAATCAGCCCCAGCATTTT
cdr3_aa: CASTPQTGVLNQPQHF

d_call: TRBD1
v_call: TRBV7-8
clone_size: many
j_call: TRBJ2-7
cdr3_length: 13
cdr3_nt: TGTGCCAGCAGCATCAGACAGGGGCAAGAGCAGTACTTC
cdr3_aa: CASSIRQGQEQYF

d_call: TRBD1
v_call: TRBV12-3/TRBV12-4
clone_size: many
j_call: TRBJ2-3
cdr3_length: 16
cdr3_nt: TGTGCCAGCAGTCTCGATCGACAGGGGAGCACAGATACGCAGTATTTT
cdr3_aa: CASSLDRQGSTDTQYF

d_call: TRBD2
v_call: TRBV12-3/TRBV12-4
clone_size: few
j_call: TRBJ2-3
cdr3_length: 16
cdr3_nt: TGTGCCAGCAGTTTGTACGGCGGGGGGCGCACAGATACGCAGTATTTT
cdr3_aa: CASSLYGGGRTDTQYF

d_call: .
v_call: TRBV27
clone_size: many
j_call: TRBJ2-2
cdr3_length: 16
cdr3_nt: TGTGCCAGCACCCGGACGGGGAGATGGGACACCGGGGAGCTGTTTTTT
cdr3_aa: CASTRTGRWDTGELFF

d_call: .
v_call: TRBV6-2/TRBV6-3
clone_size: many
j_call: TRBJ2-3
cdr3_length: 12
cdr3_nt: TGTGCCAGCAAGTTACGGACCAATTCGCAGTATTTT
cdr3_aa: CASKLRTNSQYF

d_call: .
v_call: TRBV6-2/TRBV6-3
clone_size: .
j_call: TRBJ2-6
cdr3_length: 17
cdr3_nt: TGTGCCAGCAGCGGAGTTCCTGACAGCTCCGGGGCCAACGTCCTGACTTTC
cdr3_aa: CASSGVPDSSGANVLTF

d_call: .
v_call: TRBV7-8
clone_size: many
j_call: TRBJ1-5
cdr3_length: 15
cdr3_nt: TGTGCCAGCAGCTTATCGGGGGGAGGGTGGAAGCCCCAGCATTTT
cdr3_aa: CASSLSGGGWKPQHF